A selection of T cell receptor beta chains follows, all from one sample in a study of response to subunit inactivated influenza vaccine. TCRdb reanalysed the RT-PCR reads using MiXCR and keeps one entry per CDR3 protein. Of about half a million distinct CDR3 sequences in the sample, about 25% were seen once. The source was CD4+ T cells sorted from PBMCs, collected around 5 days after vaccination. Receptor source: a man aged 45 to 65 who received an inactivated influenza vaccine. CDR3s include the opening cysteine and the closing phenylalanine or tryptophan. Fields, in order: clone size, V gene, J gene, D gene, CDR3 DNA, CDR3 protein. D genes are given only for firm matches. For some rows the clone size is stated as once, few or many, or as a class when expanded; others skip it.

>.|TRBV12-3/TRBV12-4|TRBJ2-4|.
TGTGCCAGCAGTTTAGCGGGGGGGGGCTTATTCATTCAGTACTTC
CASSLAGGGLFIQYF
>few|TRBV29-1|TRBJ2-5|TRBD1
TGCAGCGTTTACGGGACAGGGGGTCATGAGGCCCAGTACTTC
CSVYGTGGHEAQYF
>few|TRBV29-1|TRBJ2-1|TRBD2
TGCAGCGTTGGATTTAGCGGGAGGCTATTAAGCTCCTACAATGAGCAGTTCTTC
CSVGFSGRLLSSYNEQFF
>.|TRBV7-2|TRBJ2-2|.
TGTGCCAGCAGCCAGCAAGTGGTCACCGGGGAGCTGTTTTTT
CASSQQVVTGELFF
>.|TRBV29-1|TRBJ2-2|TRBD1
TGCAGCGTTGCCCTACAGGGGTACACCGGGGAGCTGTTTTTT
CSVALQGYTGELFF
>few|TRBV28|TRBJ2-7|TRBD2
TGTGCCAGCAGTCCCCCGGGGGGGTTCTACGAGCAGTACTTC
CASSPPGGFYEQYF
>.|TRBV6-1|TRBJ2-7|.
TGTGCCAGCAGCACCGAACTCGACGAGCAGTACTTC
CASSTELDEQYF
>few|TRBV20-1|TRBJ2-7|.
TGCAGTGCTAGAAACGCAAAAAGCTCCTACGAGCAGTACTTC
CSARNAKSSYEQYF
>.|TRBV7-2|TRBJ2-1|TRBD2
TGTGCCAGCAGCTCAGGACTAGCGGGACATGAGCAGTTCTTC
CASSSGLAGHEQFF
>.|TRBV28|TRBJ2-4|TRBD2
TGTGCCAGCAGTTTCCAGTCTAGCGGGATTTCACTAGCCAAAAACATTCAGTACTTC
CASSFQSSGISLAKNIQYF
>once|TRBV3-1|TRBJ2-7|TRBD1
TGTGCCAGCAGCCAAGAAGGGTACCGGGACAGGGGAAACGAGCAGTACTTC
CASSQEGYRDRGNEQYF
>.|TRBV11-2|TRBJ2-5|.
TGTGCCAGCAGCTTAGCGCGGGGAGGATGGGGGGAGACCCAGTACTTC
CASSLARGGWGETQYF
>.|TRBV18|TRBJ2-7|.
TGTGCCAGCTCACCACCCCCCGGCTCCTACGAGCAGTACTTC
CASSPPPGSYEQYF
>.|TRBV5-1|TRBJ2-1|.
TGCGCCAGCAGCTTGCCCACAGGAAATGAGCAGTTCTTC
CASSLPTGNEQFF
>once|TRBV7-9|TRBJ2-1|TRBD2
TGTGCCAGCAGCTTGCTAGCGGGAGATCTGGAGCAGTTCTTC
CASSLLAGDLEQFF
>.|TRBV4-1|TRBJ2-4|.
TGCGCCAGCAGCCAAGATGCCATTCAGTACTTC
CASSQDAIQYF
>few|TRBV11-2|TRBJ2-7|.
TGTGCCAGCAGCTTAGAAAGTGACCTAACCTCCGAGCAGTACTTC
CASSLESDLTSEQYF
>.|TRBV7-2|TRBJ2-3|.
TGTGCCAGCAGCTTAGATGCCCCATCTAGCACAGATACGCAGTATTTT
CASSLDAPSSTDTQYF
>many|TRBV18|TRBJ2-5|TRBD1
TGTGCCAGCTCACCTCGGGACAGGCAAGAGACCCAGTACTTC
CASSPRDRQETQYF
>many|TRBV6-2/TRBV6-3|TRBJ2-7|TRBD1
TGTGCCAGCAGTAGGATGACAGGGGGCCTCTACGAGCAGTACTTC
CASSRMTGGLYEQYF
>.|TRBV5-1|TRBJ1-1|TRBD1
TGCGCCAGCAGCTTACGGGGACAGGGGAGTACTGAAGCTTTCTTT
CASSLRGQGSTEAFF
>.|TRBV20-1|TRBJ1-3|.
TGCAGTGCTAGGAATATTGGCTTAGGCGACACCATATATTTT
CSARNIGLGDTIYF
>.|TRBV20-1|TRBJ2-7|.
TGCAGTGCTAGTCAAGCGTTTCGTAGCGGCGGGCAGTACTTC
CSASQAFRSGGQYF